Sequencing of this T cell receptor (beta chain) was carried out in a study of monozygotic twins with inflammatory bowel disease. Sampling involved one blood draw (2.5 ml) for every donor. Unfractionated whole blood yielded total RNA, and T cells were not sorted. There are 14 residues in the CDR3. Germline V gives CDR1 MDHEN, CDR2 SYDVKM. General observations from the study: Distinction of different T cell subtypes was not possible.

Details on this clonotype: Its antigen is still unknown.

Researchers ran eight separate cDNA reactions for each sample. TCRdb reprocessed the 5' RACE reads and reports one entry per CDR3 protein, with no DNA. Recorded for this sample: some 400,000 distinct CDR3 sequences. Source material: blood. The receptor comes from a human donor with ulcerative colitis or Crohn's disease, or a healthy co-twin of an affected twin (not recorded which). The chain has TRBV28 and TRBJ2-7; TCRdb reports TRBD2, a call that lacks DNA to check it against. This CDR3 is CASSASGRSYEQYF. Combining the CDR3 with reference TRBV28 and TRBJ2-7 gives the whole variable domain DVKVTQSSRYLVKRTGEKVFLECVQDMDHENMFWYRQDPGLGLRLIYFSYDVKMKEKGDIPEGYSVSREKKERFSLILESASTNQTSMYLCASSASGRSYEQYFGPGTRLTVT.